Listed below are T cell receptor beta chains from one sample, sequenced in a study of blood T cell repertoires in COVID-19. Sequencing used immunoSEQ multiplex PCR; TCRdb keeps in-frame clones, though not all of them. The sample has around 230,000 clones; over 75% are singletons. Sequencing was carried out using peripheral blood. The source is a man between 50 and 59 years old with COVID-19, enrolled during active disease. Each CDR3 is given with its conserved first and last residue. D genes are given only for firm matches. Clone sizes are given selectively: once, few, many, or a class where the clone is expanded.

D gene: NA; J gene: TRBJ1-1; V gene: TRBV7-9; clone size: once; CDR3 protein: CASTRSRTVTRVTEAFF; CDR3 DNA: TGTGCCAGCACTCGAAGCCGGACAGTTACCCGAGTCACTGAAGCTTTCTTT
D gene: NA; J gene: TRBJ1-2; V gene: TRBV24-1; clone size: NA; CDR3 protein: CATSDLTGDYGYTF; CDR3 DNA: TGTGCCACCAGTGATTTAACAGGAGACTATGGCTACACCTTC
D gene: NA; J gene: TRBJ2-3; V gene: TRBV5-1; clone size: NA; CDR3 protein: CASARGGTDTQYF; CDR3 DNA: TGCGCCAGTGCCCGGGGAGGCACAGATACGCAGTATTTT
D gene: TRBD1; J gene: TRBJ1-2; V gene: TRBV6-1; clone size: NA; CDR3 protein: CASSEGGGQGYGYTF; CDR3 DNA: TGTGCCAGCAGTGAAGGCGGGGGACAGGGGTATGGCTACACCTTC
D gene: TRBD2; J gene: TRBJ2-3; V gene: TRBV9; clone size: NA; CDR3 protein: CASSIQPIAGGQADTQYF; CDR3 DNA: TGTGCCAGCAGCATTCAGCCTATAGCGGGGGGGCAGGCAGATACGCAGTATTTT
D gene: NA; J gene: TRBJ1-1; V gene: TRBV4-1; clone size: once; CDR3 protein: CASKTPGANTEAFF; CDR3 DNA: TGCGCCAGCAAAACTCCAGGGGCTAACACTGAAGCTTTCTTT
D gene: TRBD1; J gene: TRBJ2-7; V gene: TRBV5-6; clone size: NA; CDR3 protein: CASSLDRGDEQYF; CDR3 DNA: TGTGCCAGCAGCCTGGACAGGGGAGACGAGCAGTACTTC
D gene: NA; J gene: TRBJ1-6; V gene: TRBV4-1; clone size: NA; CDR3 protein: CASSPNFGLGGSPLHF; CDR3 DNA: TGCGCCAGCAGCCCAAATTTTGGGCTAGGGGGTTCACCCCTCCACTTT
D gene: NA; J gene: TRBJ2-1; V gene: TRBV29-1; clone size: NA; CDR3 protein: CSVGQGQGFEQFF; CDR3 DNA: TGCAGCGTAGGTCAGGGGCAGGGGTTTGAGCAGTTCTTC
D gene: NA; J gene: TRBJ1-4; V gene: TRBV5-1; clone size: NA; CDR3 protein: CASSLQGLATNEKLFF; CDR3 DNA: TGCGCCAGCAGCTTGCAGGGGTTAGCAACTAATGAAAAACTGTTTTTT
D gene: NA; J gene: TRBJ2-1; V gene: TRBV7-7; clone size: NA; CDR3 protein: CASSLSGVWGNNEQFF; CDR3 DNA: TGTGCTAGCAGCTTATCGGGGGTCTGGGGCAACAATGAGCAGTTCTTC
D gene: NA; J gene: TRBJ1-3; V gene: TRBV3-1/TRBV3-2; clone size: once; CDR3 protein: CASSRASSGNTIYF; CDR3 DNA: TGTGCCAGCAGCCGGGCGAGCTCTGGAAACACCATATATTTT
D gene: TRBD1; J gene: TRBJ1-6; V gene: TRBV5-1; clone size: NA; CDR3 protein: CASSSTPGQNSPLHF; CDR3 DNA: TGCGCCAGCAGCTCCACACCGGGACAGAATTCACCCCTCCACTTT
D gene: NA; J gene: TRBJ2-3; V gene: TRBV12-5; clone size: NA; CDR3 protein: CASGFWGVSSTDTQYF; CDR3 DNA: TGTGCTAGTGGTTTTTGGGGGGTCTCTAGCACAGATACGCAGTATTTT
D gene: TRBD1; J gene: TRBJ2-7; V gene: TRBV6-6; clone size: once; CDR3 protein: CASRDRGGTYEQYF; CDR3 DNA: TGTGCCAGCAGGGACAGGGGAGGGACCTACGAGCAGTACTTC
D gene: NA; J gene: TRBJ2-5; V gene: TRBV2; clone size: NA; CDR3 protein: CASSEAGGTQYF; CDR3 DNA: TGTGCCAGCAGTGAAGCAGGAGGGACCCAGTACTTC